Listed below are T cell receptor beta chains from one sample, sequenced in a study of T-cell memory formation after mild COVID-19. Via MiXCR, TCRdb re-called the 5' RACE reads, giving one row per CDR3 protein. The repertoire holds about 180,000 distinct CDR3 sequences, with 18% as singletons. Sequencing was carried out using PBMCs or a T cell subset sorted from them (not recorded which). These receptor sequences come from a man aged 18 to 29 who had mild COVID-19 (a few samples of this study predate the infection). Cell type and time point are not known. Both conserved end residues are part of each CDR3. D genes are given only for firm matches. Some rows have no size entry. The others give once, few or many, or a class for an expanded clone.

D	J	size	V	CDR3	DNA
TRBD1	TRBJ1-5	-	TRBV19	CASSFTGTVNQPQHF	TGTGCCAGCAGTTTTACCGGGACAGTGAATCAGCCCCAGCATTTT
TRBD1	TRBJ2-3	-	TRBV6-5	CASGYGTENFDTQYF	TGTGCCAGTGGATACGGGACAGAAAATTTTGATACGCAGTATTTT
-	TRBJ2-2	few	TRBV7-9	CASSPPVNTGELFF	TGTGCCAGCAGCCCCCCAGTGAACACCGGGGAGCTGTTTTTT
TRBD1	TRBJ1-1	-	TRBV6-5	CASSYSRDRGGTEAFF	TGTGCCAGCAGTTACTCCCGGGACAGGGGCGGCACTGAAGCTTTCTTT
TRBD2	TRBJ2-5	few	TRBV5-1	CASSLGSGGFIETQYF	TGCGCCAGCAGCTTGGGAAGCGGGGGATTCATAGAGACCCAGTACTTC
-	TRBJ2-1	few	TRBV7-9	CASSFSNNEQFF	TGTGCCAGCAGCTTTTCAAACAATGAGCAGTTCTTC
-	TRBJ2-5	-	TRBV20-1	CSARVRVQETQYF	TGCAGTGCTAGAGTAAGGGTTCAAGAGACCCAGTACTTC
-	TRBJ1-2	few	TRBV7-3	CASSFRREQGYTF	TGTGCCAGCAGCTTTAGGCGCGAACAGGGCTACACCTTC
TRBD2	TRBJ2-5	few	TRBV7-6	CASSLAGVAETQYF	TGTGCCAGCAGCCTAGCGGGGGTGGCGGAGACCCAGTACTTC
-	TRBJ1-5	few	TRBV7-2	CASSSWAGSNQPQHF	TGTGCCAGCAGCTCGTGGGCGGGGAGCAATCAGCCCCAGCATTTT
-	TRBJ2-5	-	TRBV7-2	CASSFQGKETQYF	TGTGCCAGCAGCTTTCAGGGGAAGGAGACCCAGTACTTC
TRBD1	TRBJ2-7	many	TRBV4-3	CASSQGQGAYEQYF	TGTGCCAGCAGCCAAGGGCAGGGGGCCTACGAGCAGTACTTC
TRBD1	TRBJ2-2	few	TRBV12-3/TRBV12-4	CASSPTGTGELFF	TGTGCCAGCAGCCCGACAGGGACCGGGGAGCTGTTTTTT
-	TRBJ2-6	-	TRBV5-6	CASRLTGSGANVLTF	TGTGCCAGCAGATTAACAGGCTCTGGGGCCAACGTCCTGACTTTC
-	TRBJ2-2	-	TRBV29-1	CSVDPGSGELFF	TGCAGCGTTGATCCAGGGTCCGGGGAGCTGTTTTTT
-	TRBJ1-1	few	TRBV6-1	CASSDPSFLGREAFF	TGTGCCAGCAGTGACCCGAGTTTTCTGGGGCGTGAAGCTTTCTTT
-	TRBJ1-6	-	TRBV7-9	CASSLRHNSPLHF	TGTGCCAGCAGCCTAAGACATAATTCACCCCTCCACTTT
TRBD1	TRBJ1-6	-	TRBV18	CASGEGGDSPLHF	TGTGCCAGCGGGGAAGGGGGCGATTCACCCCTCCACTTT
-	TRBJ2-5	-	TRBV18	CASSPPTGAQYF	TGTGCCAGCTCACCACCCACCGGGGCCCAGTACTTC
-	TRBJ2-7	-	TRBV6-5	CASSQAGAEQYF	TGTGCCAGCAGTCAGGCGGGGGCTGAGCAGTACTTC
TRBD2	TRBJ2-5	few	TRBV12-3/TRBV12-4	CASRAGEETQYF	TGTGCCAGCAGAGCGGGGGAGGAGACCCAGTACTTC
TRBD1	TRBJ1-2	-	TRBV20-1	CSASRMGRDRVVYGYTF	TGCAGTGCTAGCAGGATGGGGCGGGACAGGGTGGTTTATGGCTACACCTTC
-	TRBJ2-3	few	TRBV7-3	CASSLNRRPGTDTQYF	TGTGCCAGCAGCTTAAATCGTAGGCCCGGCACAGATACGCAGTATTTT
TRBD1	TRBJ1-1	-	TRBV12-3/TRBV12-4	CASSLYRGRFEAFF	TGTGCCAGCAGTTTATACAGGGGGCGATTTGAAGCTTTCTTT
TRBD1	TRBJ2-7	-	TRBV6-5	CASSYVGVGGSEQYF	TGTGCCAGCAGTTACGTAGGGGTAGGGGGCAGCGAGCAGTACTTC
TRBD1	TRBJ1-1	few	TRBV5-1	CASSLAGTGGSEAFF	TGCGCCAGCAGCTTGGCCGGGACAGGGGGCTCTGAAGCTTTCTTT
-	TRBJ1-1	-	TRBV6-5	CASSYSSVGGRTEAFF	TGTGCCAGCAGTTACTCCTCGGTCGGGGGGCGGACTGAAGCTTTCTTT
TRBD1	TRBJ2-3	-	TRBV7-9	CASSGRDRHTYTDTQYF	TGTGCCAGCAGCGGACGGGACAGGCACACGTACACGGATACGCAGTATTTT
-	TRBJ2-5	-	TRBV5-5	CASSFSGQGFFETQYF	TGTGCCAGCAGCTTCTCGGGCCAGGGATTTTTCGAGACCCAGTACTTC
-	TRBJ2-3	few	TRBV7-3	CASSSLLGGTDTQYF	TGTGCCAGCAGCTCCCTCTTGGGGGGCACAGATACGCAGTATTTT
TRBD2	TRBJ2-2	-	TRBV18	CASSLWTSGPGELFF	TGTGCCAGCTCACTTTGGACTAGCGGTCCCGGGGAGCTGTTTTTT
-	TRBJ1-1	many	TRBV19	CASSIDGRNTEAFF	TGTGCCAGTAGTATAGACGGACGGAACACTGAAGCTTTCTTT
-	TRBJ2-1	many	TRBV20-1	CSASYNEQFF	TGCAGTGCTAGCTACAATGAGCAGTTCTTC
-	TRBJ2-5	few	TRBV28	CASSSWGTEYQETQYF	TGTGCCAGCAGTTCCTGGGGGACGGAGTACCAAGAGACCCAGTACTTC
-	TRBJ1-2	few	TRBV6-5	CASSYSPGTYGYTF	TGTGCCAGCAGTTATAGTCCAGGGACCTATGGCTACACCTTC
-	TRBJ1-2	-	TRBV4-1	CASSHPRTGGKVYGYIF	TGCGCCAGCAGCCATCCACGGACCGGGGGAAAAGTCTATGGCTACATCTTC
-	TRBJ2-3	-	TRBV4-2	CASSGQGGDTQYF	TGTGCCAGCAGCGGTCAGGGAGGAGATACGCAGTATTTT
-	TRBJ2-5	few	TRBV5-1	CASSHRTAEETQYF	TGCGCCAGCAGCCACCGGACAGCAGAAGAGACCCAGTACTTC
-	TRBJ2-5	-	TRBV5-5	CASSLASRETQYF	TGTGCCAGCAGCTTGGCTTCCAGGGAGACCCAGTACTTC
-	TRBJ2-5	many	TRBV29-1	CSVASGIPPETQYF	TGCAGCGTTGCATCTGGGATCCCGCCAGAGACCCAGTACTTC
TRBD2	TRBJ2-3	few	TRBV5-1	CASSLWGGSTDTQYF	TGCGCCAGCAGCTTGTGGGGGGGGTCCACAGATACGCAGTATTTT
TRBD1	TRBJ2-2	once	TRBV4-2	CASSQGQGDTGELFF	TGTGCCAGCAGCCAAGGACAGGGGGACACCGGGGAGCTGTTTTTT
TRBD1	TRBJ2-7	-	TRBV5-1	CASSFSLAGGRGHSYEQYF	TGCGCCAGCAGCTTTTCTTTGGCAGGGGGCAGGGGACACTCCTACGAGCAGTACTTC
-	TRBJ2-3	few	TRBV6-6	CASRAYGGLSTDTQYF	TGTGCCAGCAGAGCGTACGGGGGCCTTAGCACAGATACGCAGTATTTT
-	TRBJ2-3	-	TRBV24-1	CATSDAPGQATDTQYF	TGTGCCACCAGTGATGCCCCGGGGCAGGCCACAGATACGCAGTATTTT
-	TRBJ2-1	-	TRBV21-1	CASSPWDNEQFF	TGTGCCAGCAGCCCTTGGGACAATGAGCAGTTCTTC
-	TRBJ2-7	few	TRBV2	CASSEGVVYEQYF	TGTGCCAGCAGTGAAGGGGTTGTTTACGAGCAGTACTTC
-	TRBJ1-1	-	TRBV7-9	CASSPYGENTEAFF	TGTGCCAGCTCCCCTTATGGGGAGAACACTGAAGCTTTCTTT
-	TRBJ1-6	-	TRBV2	CASSGQGAGSPLHF	TGTGCCAGCAGTGGGCAGGGTGCGGGGTCACCCCTCCACTTT
TRBD2	TRBJ2-2	few	TRBV28	CASSSGGSTGELFF	TGTGCCAGCAGCTCCGGGGGGTCCACCGGGGAGCTGTTTTTT
-	TRBJ2-3	-	TRBV24-1	CATRDGGNSTDTQYF	TGTGCCACCCGGGACGGGGGAAATAGCACAGATACGCAGTATTTT
-	TRBJ2-1	few	TRBV15	CATSREYWGAGVDEQFF	TGTGCCACCAGCAGGGAGTATTGGGGGGCCGGTGTCGATGAGCAGTTCTTC
TRBD2	TRBJ2-2	-	TRBV7-9	CASSSTIQLAGFTGELFF	TGTGCCAGCAGCTCCACCATCCAACTAGCGGGGTTCACCGGGGAGCTGTTTTTT
-	TRBJ1-2	few	TRBV6-2/TRBV6-3	CASSYLGLYGYTF	TGTGCCAGCAGTTACTTAGGATTGTATGGCTACACCTTC
TRBD1	TRBJ1-5	-	TRBV12-3/TRBV12-4	CASSPQTGFSQPQHF	TGTGCCAGCAGTCCACAGACAGGGTTTAGCCAGCCCCAGCATTTT
-	TRBJ1-5	-	TRBV6-2/TRBV6-3	CASSYRDVGGNQPQHF	TGTGCCAGCAGTTACAGGGACGTGGGGGGCAATCAGCCCCAGCATTTT
TRBD1	TRBJ2-3	-	TRBV5-1	CASSLGGTVFTDTQYF	TGCGCCAGCAGCTTGGGTGGGACAGTATTTACAGATACGCAGTATTTT
-	TRBJ1-5	-	TRBV4-3	CASSQDPFAGQPQHF	TGCGCCAGCAGCCAAGACCCCTTTGCAGGTCAGCCCCAGCATTTT